One and the same sample provided the 27 T cell receptor beta chains below, sequenced in a study of blood T cell repertoires in COVID-19. Sequencing used immunoSEQ multiplex PCR; TCRdb keeps in-frame clones, though not all of them. The data show roughly 180,000 clones, roughly 85% seen once. Sequencing input: peripheral blood. These receptors originate from a woman aged 60 to 75 with acute or convalescent COVID-19.

The chain is built from TRBV6-6 and TRBJ2-3; 9 nucleotides agree with TRBD2. J gave up 0 bases and V 5 bases, and 3 bases lay outside the gene matches. The germline gives CDR1 MNHNY, CDR2 SVGAGI (reference sequence). The CDR3 is 15 residues long. In nucleotides, the CDR3 is TGTGCCAGCAGTCAAGGACTAGCGAGCACAGATACGCAGTATTTT. It yields the protein CASSQGLASTDTQYF.

The J gene is TRBJ1-2, the V gene TRBV6-5, with 9 bases identical to TRBD1. The CDR3 length is 14 residues. The junction had 12 bases not matched to a gene; V was cut back by 8 bases and J by 8 bases. The germline gives CDR1 MNHEY, CDR2 SVGAGI. CDR3 bases: TGTGCCAGCTTTCTGGGACAGGGAGTGCGCGGCTACACCTTC. Its protein product is CASFLGQGVRGYTF.

The rearrangement joins TRBV3-1 (or the pseudogene TRBV3-2) to TRBJ2-1; 11 bases are shared with TRBD2. The germline CDR1 and CDR2 sequences are LGHDT and YNNKEL (reference sequence). This CDR3 is 14 amino acids long. Trimming at V came to 4 bases and at J to 9 bases, leaving 5 bases not matched to a gene. The CDR3 nucleotides are TGTGCCAGCAGCCCTCTAGCGGGAGGAGGTGAGCAGTTCTTC. Protein product: CASSPLAGGGEQFF.

The chain employs TRBV2 and TRBJ1-4, with D uncertain. Deletions cut 4 bases from V and 7 bases from J, with 13 bases between. Germline V gives CDR1 SNHLY, CDR2 FYNNEI. CDR3 size: 14 residues. DNA of the CDR3: TGTGCCAGCAGTGGTCCGGGGTTTTCTGAAAAACTGTTTTTT. It codes for CASSGPGFSEKLFF.

The chain combines TRBV9 with TRBJ1-6; the D is unclear. Germline loops: CDR1 SGDLS, CDR2 YYNGEE. The CDR3 length is 16 residues. V was clipped by 2 bases and J by 6 bases, with 15 bases between them. The CDR3 is CASSVQGRLGNSPLHF. In DNA form, the CDR3 reads TGTGCCAGCAGCGTCCAAGGCAGGCTGGGTAATTCACCCCTCCACTTT.

This chain uses TRBV30 with TRBJ1-2; 9 nucleotides match TRBD1. The CDR3 runs to 18 residues. Trimming took 6 bases from V and 2 from J; bases not matched to a gene: 19. CDR1 and CDR2 (germline): GTSNPN, SVGIG (reference sequence). The CDR3 reads CACPRSGTGYLGNYGYTF. In DNA form, the CDR3 reads TGTGCCTGCCCCCGTTCCGGGACAGGGTATCTCGGAAACTATGGCTACACCTTC.

V and J are TRBV11-1 and TRBJ2-1; D remains ambiguous. CDR1 is SGHAT and CDR2 is FQDESV in the germline V gene (reference sequence). CDR3 size: 13 residues. The V and J ends lost 5 bases and 0 bases respectively, with 5 bases between them. CDR3: CASSLSSYNEQFF. CDR3 nucleotides: TGTGCCAGCAGCCTCAGCTCCTACAATGAGCAGTTCTTC.

CDR3 sequence reads: CAISETDQRNTEAFF. The CDR3 DNA is TGTGCCATCAGTGAGACAGATCAAAGGAACACTGAAGCTTTCTTT. The V and J genes are TRBV10-3 and TRBJ1-1; the D is unclear. Germline lookup yields CDR1 ENHRY and CDR2 SYGVKD. The CDR3 totals 15 residues. Trimming left V 2 bases short and J 1 base short, with 11 bases between.

In nucleotides, the CDR3 is TGTGCCAGCAGAGAGCGGGAGCTAGACAAGCAGACCCAGTACTTC. Translating it yields CASRERELDKQTQYF. The chain uses TRBV7-6 and TRBJ2-5; 8 nucleotides match TRBD2. Looked up from germline, CDR1 is SGHVS and CDR2 is FNYEAQ. With 6 bases clipped from V and 6 bases from J, the junction kept 12 bases outside the gene matches. The CDR3 contains 15 residues.

About this clone: Germline and junction disagree at one end, which may indicate a read error. V is TRBV5-1 and J is TRBJ2-7, with TRBD2 identical over 12 bases. The germline gives CDR1 SGHRS, CDR2 YFSETQ. The CDR3 has 15 residues. DNA of the CDR3: TGCGCCAGCAGCTTGGGGACTAGCGGGATTTACGGGCAGTACTTC. It translates to CASSLGTSGIYGQYF.

The gene calls are TRBV7-8 and TRBJ2-5, with TRBD2 matching 11 bases. V shed 5 bases and J 0 bases; nucleotides not matched to a gene: 11. Germline CDR1 reads SGHVS; CDR2 reads FQNEAQ. This CDR3 spans 18 amino acids. The CDR3 sequence is CASSPQPRTSGHQETQYF. The CDR3 bases are TGTGCCAGCAGCCCCCAGCCCCGGACTAGCGGGCACCAAGAGACCCAGTACTTC.

In this sample, this clone turned up once. The chain employs TRBV30 and TRBJ1-2; D not resolved. The CDR3 is made up of 12 amino acids. CDR1 is GTSNPN, CDR2 SVGIG, per germline (reference sequence). The germline V and J ends were trimmed by 0 bases and 14 bases, with 16 bases remaining between them. DNA of the CDR3: TGTGCCTGGAGTGTACCGCAGACATTTAGGACCTTC. Translating it yields CAWSVPQTFRTF.

V and J are TRBV18 and TRBJ1-2, with 9 bases matching TRBD1. The CDR3 has 13 residues. V lost 4 bases and J lost 6; bases outside the gene matches: 3. Germline V gene sequence: CDR1 KGHSH, CDR2 LQKENI. The CDR3 DNA reads TGTGCCAGCTCACTGGGGACAGGGAATGGCTACACCTTC. It specifies CASSLGTGNGYTF.

The chain combines TRBV19 with TRBJ1-5; tentatively, D is TRBD1 (5 bases). The CDR3 length is 16 residues. Germline-derived CDR1 and CDR2 are LNHDA and SQIVND (reference sequence). Between the trimmed V and J ends, which lost 7 bases and 2 bases, there was a span of 18 bases. The CDR3 DNA reads TGTGCCAGTATAGCCAGGGCCGTCTCGGGCAATCAGCCCCAGCATTTT. Protein: CASIARAVSGNQPQHF.

This chain connects TRBV11-1 to TRBJ2-5, with D possibly TRBD2 on 6 matching bases. Trimming took off 5 bases at V and 4 bases at J, with 17 bases between the two ends. The CDR3 is 15 residues long. Germline CDR1 is SGHAT and CDR2 is FQDESV (reference sequence). In nucleotides, the CDR3 is TGTGCCAGCAGCGCCACTCCACCAGCGGGAGAGACCCAGTACTTC. Protein product: CASSATPPAGETQYF.

The V call is TRBV3-1 (or the pseudogene TRBV3-2), the J call TRBJ2-1; D not resolved. The CDR3 loop spans 16 amino acids. Per germline, CDR1 LGHDT and CDR2 YNNKEL (reference sequence). V was shortened by 0 bases and J by 0 bases, with 9 bases between the two germline ends. CDR3 in amino acids: CASSQDLLSSYNEQFF. The CDR3 DNA sequence: TGTGCCAGCAGCCAAGACCTACTGAGCTCCTACAATGAGCAGTTCTTC.

The V gene is TRBV5-4, the J gene TRBJ2-7; the match to TRBD2 covers 10 bases. V lost 2 bases to trimming and J lost 4 bases; unmatched junction nucleotides: 6. Germline CDR1 reads SGHNT; CDR2 reads YYREEE (reference sequence). CDR3 length equals 15 residues. The CDR3 reads CASSFTSGNQYEQYF. The CDR3 coding sequence is TGTGCCAGCAGCTTCACTAGCGGGAACCAATACGAGCAGTACTTC.

The gene calls are TRBV10-2 and TRBJ2-7; TRBD2 agrees at 9 bases. There are 15 residues in the CDR3. CDR1 is WSHSY and CDR2 is SAAADI in the germline V gene. The ends lost 5 bases at V and 0 bases at J; junction bases unmatched: 5. CDR3 residues: CASSSIAGASYEQYV. DNA of the CDR3: TGCGCCAGCAGTTCTATAGCGGGGGCCTCCTACGAGCAGTACGTC.

In DNA, the CDR3 is TGTGCCAGCAGCTTGCAGGGGATGAACACTGAAGCTTTCTTT. This gives the protein CASSLQGMNTEAFF. This chain connects TRBV5-4 to TRBJ1-1, with D possibly matching TRBD1 (6 bases). The length of the CDR3 is 14 residues. Trimming left V 1 base short and J 0 bases short, with 7 bases between. In germline, CDR1 is SGHNT, CDR2 YYREEE (reference sequence).

This chain uses TRBV27 with TRBJ2-1; 10 bases match TRBD2. V lost 3 bases to trimming and J lost 10 bases; unmatched junction nucleotides: 12. From germline, CDR1 is MNHEY and CDR2 SMNVEV (reference sequence). The CDR3 has 16 amino acids. The DNA for the CDR3 is TGTGCCAGCAGTTTCCTCGTGGCTAGCGGGAGAGCGGAGCAGTTCTTC. Its translation: CASSFLVASGRAEQFF.

This chain uses TRBV9 with TRBJ2-3; possible D gene TRBD2, 6 bases. Germline loops: CDR1 SGDLS, CDR2 YYNGEE. Trimming left V 0 bases short and J 2 bases short, with 10 bases between. The CDR3 is 15 amino acids. The CDR3 DNA reads TGTGCCAGCAGCGTAGCTGGGCGGGACACAGATACGCAGTATTTT. Amino acid sequence: CASSVAGRDTDTQYF. Variable domain in full (rest from reference TRBV9 and TRBJ2-3): DSGVTQTPKHLITATGQRVTLRCSPRSGDLSVYWYQQSLDQGLQFLIQYYNGEERAKGNILERFSAQQFPDLHSELNLSSLELGDSALYFCASSVAGRDTDTQYFGPGTRLTVL.

The rearrangement joins TRBV4-1 to TRBJ1-1; TRBD1 agrees at 7 bases. The germline gives CDR1 MGHRA, CDR2 YSYEKL. The length of the CDR3 is 16 residues. Germline trimming cut 0 bases from V and 2 bases from J; bases unmatched to any gene: 6. CDR3 DNA: TGCGCCAGCAGCCAAGAAACAGGGGCCTTAAACACTGAAGCTTTCTTT. This encodes CASSQETGALNTEAFF.

The rearrangement links TRBV3-1 (or the pseudogene TRBV3-2) to TRBJ1-2; 7 bases match TRBD1. V shed 1 base, J shed 4 bases, and the junction held 9 bases outside the gene matches. CDR1 and CDR2 from the germline V gene are LGHDT and YNNKEL (reference sequence). This CDR3 is 16 amino acids long. The CDR3 bases are TGTGCCAGCAGCCAAGGAACCCAGGGGGGACTCTATGGCTACACCTTC. This translates into CASSQGTQGGLYGYTF.

The genes are TRBV7-9 and TRBJ2-1, with 8 bases aligning to TRBD1. The CDR3 runs 13 residues. V lost 1 base and J lost 13; bases outside the gene matches: 6. Per the germline V gene, CDR1 is SEHNR and CDR2 is FQNEAQ (reference sequence). DNA for the CDR3: TGTGCCAGCAGCTTAGGGGGGGACAGGAATCAGTTCTTC. Its translation is CASSLGGDRNQFF.

V usage is TRBV11-2 and J usage is TRBJ2-3; TRBD2 agrees at 13 bases. V shed 0 bases and J 10 bases; nucleotides not matched to a gene: 10. CDR1 SGHAT and CDR2 FQNNGV come from the germline V gene. This CDR3 is built from 17 residues. The CDR3 loop reads CASSLDKARTSGSSQYF. The CDR3 coding sequence is TGTGCCAGCAGCTTAGATAAGGCTCGGACTAGCGGGAGCTCGCAGTATTTT.

V and J are TRBV6-1 and TRBJ1-1; TRBD1 is a possible D gene (6 bases). The CDR3 is 13 amino acids. The germline V gene encodes CDR1 MNHNS and CDR2 SASEGT. V lost 5 bases, J lost 4 bases, and 11 bases lay in between. The CDR3, as DNA: TGTGCCAGCAGTCAACAGGGTGGCACTGAAGCTTTCTTT. It encodes CASSQQGGTEAFF.

This CDR3 reads CASSLIGGGSHNEQFF. The CDR3 bases are TGTGCCAGCAGCCTTATCGGGGGGGGTTCCCACAATGAGCAGTTCTTC. The rearrangement uses TRBV2 and TRBJ2-1; TRBD2 aligns across 8 bases. Germline V gives CDR1 SNHLY, CDR2 FYNNEI. Germline trimming cut 6 bases from V and 5 bases from J; bases unmatched to any gene: 12. The CDR3 sequence is 16 residues long.